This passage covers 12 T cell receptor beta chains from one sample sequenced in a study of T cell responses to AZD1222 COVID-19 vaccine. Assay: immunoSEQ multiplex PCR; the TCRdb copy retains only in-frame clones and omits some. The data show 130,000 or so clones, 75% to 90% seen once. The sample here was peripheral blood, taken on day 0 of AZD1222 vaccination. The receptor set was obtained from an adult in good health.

This chain's CDR3 is CASSLGQGDHDEKLFF. The CDR3 coding sequence is TGCGCCAGCAGCTTGGGGCAGGGGGATCATGATGAAAAACTGTTTTTT. The V and J genes are TRBV5-1 and TRBJ1-4; TRBD1 aligns across 7 bases. CDR3 length equals 16 residues. Germline values: CDR1 SGHRS, CDR2 YFSETQ. After removal of 0 bases from V and 6 bases from J, the junction contained 8 bases not matched to a gene.

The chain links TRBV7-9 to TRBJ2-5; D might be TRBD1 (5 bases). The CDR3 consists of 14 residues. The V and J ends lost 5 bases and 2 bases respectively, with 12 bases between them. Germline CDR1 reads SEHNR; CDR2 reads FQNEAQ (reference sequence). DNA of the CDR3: TGTGCCAGCAGCCCAGCAGGGAAGCAAGAGACCCAGTACTTC. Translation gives CASSPAGKQETQYF. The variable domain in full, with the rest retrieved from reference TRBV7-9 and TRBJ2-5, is DTGVSQNPRHKITKRGQNVTFRCDPISEHNRLYWYRQTLGQGPEFLTYFQNEAQLEKSRLLSDRFSAERPKGSFSTLEIQRTEQGDSAMYLCASSPAGKQETQYFGPGTRLLVL.

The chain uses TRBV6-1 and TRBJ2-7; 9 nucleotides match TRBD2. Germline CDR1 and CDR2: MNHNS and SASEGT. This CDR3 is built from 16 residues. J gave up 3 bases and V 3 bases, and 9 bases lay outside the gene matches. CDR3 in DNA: TGTGCCAGCAGTGATGGAGCTGGCGGGGGGGTCTACGAGCAGTACTTC. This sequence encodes CASSDGAGGGVYEQYF.

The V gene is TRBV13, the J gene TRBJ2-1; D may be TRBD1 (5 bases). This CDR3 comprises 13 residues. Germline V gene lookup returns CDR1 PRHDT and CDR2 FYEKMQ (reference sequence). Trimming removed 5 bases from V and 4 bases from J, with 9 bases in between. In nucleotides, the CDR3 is TGTGCCAGCAGCCCGACAGAATACAATGAGCAGTTCTTC. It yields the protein CASSPTEYNEQFF.

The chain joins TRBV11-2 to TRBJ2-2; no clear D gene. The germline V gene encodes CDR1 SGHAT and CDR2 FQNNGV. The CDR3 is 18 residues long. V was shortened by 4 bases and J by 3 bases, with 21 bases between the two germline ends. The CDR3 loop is CASSSPRYDKSYTGELFF. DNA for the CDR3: TGTGCCAGCAGCTCCCCTAGGTATGACAAGAGCTACACCGGGGAGCTGTTTTTT.

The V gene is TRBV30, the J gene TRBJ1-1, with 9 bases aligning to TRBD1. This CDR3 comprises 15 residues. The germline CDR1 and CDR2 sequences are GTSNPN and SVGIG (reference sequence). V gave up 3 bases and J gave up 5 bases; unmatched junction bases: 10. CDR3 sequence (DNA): TGTGCCTGGAGCCCCGTCGGGACAGGGTGGACTGAAGCTTTCTTT. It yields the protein CAWSPVGTGWTEAFF.

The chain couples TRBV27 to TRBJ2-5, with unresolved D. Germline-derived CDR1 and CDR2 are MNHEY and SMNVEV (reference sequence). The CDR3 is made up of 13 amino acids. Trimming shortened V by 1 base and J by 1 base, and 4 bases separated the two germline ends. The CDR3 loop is CASSLFGQETQYF. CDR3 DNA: TGTGCCAGCAGTTTATTTGGCCAAGAGACCCAGTACTTC.

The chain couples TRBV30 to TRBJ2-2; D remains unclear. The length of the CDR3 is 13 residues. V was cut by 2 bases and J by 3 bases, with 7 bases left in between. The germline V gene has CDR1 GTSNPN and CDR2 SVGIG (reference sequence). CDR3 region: CAWSKRDTGELFF. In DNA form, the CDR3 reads TGTGCCTGGAGTAAGAGAGACACCGGGGAGCTGTTTTTT.

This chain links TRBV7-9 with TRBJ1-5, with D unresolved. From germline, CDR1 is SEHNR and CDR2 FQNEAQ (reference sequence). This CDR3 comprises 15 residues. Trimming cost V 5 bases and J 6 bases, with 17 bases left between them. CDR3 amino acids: CASSRTGREGQPQHF. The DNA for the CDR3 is TGTGCCAGCAGCAGGACTGGGAGGGAGGGTCAGCCCCAGCATTTT.

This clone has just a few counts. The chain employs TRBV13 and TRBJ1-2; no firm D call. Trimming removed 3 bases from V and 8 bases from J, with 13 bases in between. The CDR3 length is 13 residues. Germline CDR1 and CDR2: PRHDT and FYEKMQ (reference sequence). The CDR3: CASSLESSTGYTF. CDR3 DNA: TGTGCCAGCAGCTTGGAGTCATCAACGGGCTACACCTTC. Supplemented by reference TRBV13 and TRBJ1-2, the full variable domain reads AAGVIQSPRHLIKEKRETATLKCYPIPRHDTVYWYQQGPGQDPQFLISFYEKMQSDKGSIPDRFSAQQFSDYHSELNMSSLELGDSALYFCASSLESSTGYTFGSGTRLTVV.

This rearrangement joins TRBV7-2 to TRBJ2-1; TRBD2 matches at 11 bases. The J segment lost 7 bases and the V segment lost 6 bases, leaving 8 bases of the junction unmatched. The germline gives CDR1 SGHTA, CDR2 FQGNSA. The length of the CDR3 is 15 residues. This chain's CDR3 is CASRTTSGSRNEQFF. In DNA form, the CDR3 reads TGTGCCAGCAGGACAACTAGCGGGAGTAGAAATGAGCAGTTCTTC.

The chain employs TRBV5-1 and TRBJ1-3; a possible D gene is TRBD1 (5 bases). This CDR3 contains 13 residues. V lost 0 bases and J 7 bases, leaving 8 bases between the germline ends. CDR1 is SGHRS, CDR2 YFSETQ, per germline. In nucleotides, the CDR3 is TGCGCCAGCAGCTTGGTGGGGGAGAACACCATATATTTT. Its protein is CASSLVGENTIYF.